These 28 T cell receptor beta chains were all obtained from the same sample, sequenced in a study of blood T cells in healthy people across ages. Together with a sample-barcoded 5' primer, a J-beta primer mix was included in a second PCR lasting roughly 7 to 11 cycles. TCRdb analysed the 5' RACE reads with MiXCR anew, one entry per CDR3 protein. This repertoire shows hundreds of thousands of distinct CDR3 sequences, around 54% found once; its top ten account for around 37%. What was sequenced was blood. These TCRs come from a man in his sixties in good health.

The V and J genes are TRBV13 and TRBJ2-5; D could derive from TRBD1 or TRBD2 (5 bases each). The CDR3 consists of 14 residues. From germline, CDR1 is PRHDT and CDR2 FYEKMQ (reference sequence). Trimming removed 5 bases at V and 5 bases at J, with 15 bases between. The CDR3 region is CASSIPTEGETQYF. The CDR3 nucleotides are TGTGCCAGCAGCATCCCGACAGAGGGGGAGACCCAGTACTTC.

The rearrangement uses TRBV5-1 and TRBJ2-5; 9 bases agree with TRBD2. The germline gives CDR1 SGHRS, CDR2 YFSETQ. The CDR3 is 17 amino acids. V lost 0 bases to trimming and J lost 4 bases; unmatched junction nucleotides: 10. CDR3 amino acids: CASSLVGRTSGRETQYF. For the CDR3, the DNA is TGCGCCAGCAGCTTGGTGGGGAGAACTAGCGGGCGAGAGACCCAGTACTTC.

This clonotype has just a few counts. The chain links TRBV7-2 to TRBJ2-3; 8 bases match TRBD2. J lost 4 bases, V lost 5 bases, and 5 bases had no gene match. The CDR3 consists of 14 residues. CDR1 and CDR2 (germline): SGHTA, FQGNSA. CDR3 amino acids: CASSSGLAPDTQYF. CDR3 DNA: TGTGCCAGCAGCAGCGGACTAGCCCCAGATACGCAGTATTTT.

CDR3 region: CASSLGGFIGETQYF. The CDR3 nucleotides are TGTGCCAGCAGCTTGGGGGGGTTTATAGGGGAGACCCAGTACTTC. This sequence joins TRBV11-2 and TRBJ2-5; 7 bases fit TRBD2. The CDR3 totals 15 residues. The V gene's germline CDR1 is SGHAT and CDR2 FQNNGV. Trimming took 3 bases from V and 5 from J; bases not matched to a gene: 9.

The J gene is TRBJ2-1, the V gene TRBV10-3, with 12 bases identical to TRBD2. The CDR3 totals 17 residues. Germline V CDR1 and CDR2: ENHRY, SYGVKD. Trimming removed 4 bases from V and 3 bases from J; junction bases left unmatched: 7. The CDR3 reads CAISGASGGASYNEQFF. For the CDR3, the DNA is TGTGCCATCAGTGGGGCTAGCGGGGGGGCCAGCTACAATGAGCAGTTCTTC.

The chain joins TRBV10-2 to TRBJ1-6; D gene uncertain. V gave up 0 bases and J gave up 3 bases, with 9 bases separating them. This CDR3 has 16 amino acids. Germline V gives CDR1 WSHSY, CDR2 SAAADI. The CDR3 DNA follows: TGCGCCAGCAGTGAGTCCTCAGGTCACTATAATTCACCCCTCCACTTT. It is translated as CASSESSGHYNSPLHF.

V usage is TRBV28 and J usage is TRBJ1-2, with D perhaps matching TRBD1 (5 bases). The CDR3 spans 10 residues. Germline CDR1 and CDR2: MDHEN and SYDVKM. V lost 10 bases, J lost 6 bases, and 9 bases lay in between. Here the CDR3 reads CAIRGDGYTF. CDR3 DNA: TGTGCCATCCGAGGGGATGGCTACACCTTC.

The rearrangement links TRBV15 to TRBJ2-7; D tentatively reads TRBD1 or TRBD2 (5 bases each). The better agreement between TRBJ2-4 and the DNA end casts doubt on the J call. The CDR3 contains 14 residues. Germline V CDR1 and CDR2: LNHNV, YYDKDF (reference sequence). The CDR3 reads CATSRDPGGNIQYF. CDR3 nucleotides: TGTGCCACCAGCAGAGATCCTGGGGGAAACATTCAGTACTTC.

J is TRBJ2-3 and V is TRBV29-1; no firm D call. Trimming cost V 4 bases and J 5 bases, with 7 bases left between them. The CDR3 totals 11 residues. Germline assignment: CDR1 SQVTM and CDR2 ANQGSEA. CDR3 nucleotide sequence: TGCAGCGTTGGGGAATTAGATACGCAGTATTTT. Its translation: CSVGELDTQYF.

The chain recombines TRBV7-8 with TRBJ1-2; TRBD1 agrees at 10 bases. CDR1 and CDR2 from the germline V gene are SGHVS and FQNEAQ. The J segment lost 4 bases and the V segment lost 6 bases, leaving 11 bases of the junction unmatched. The CDR3 is made up of 16 amino acids. CDR3 amino acids: CASSLRGTGDIYGYTF. DNA for the CDR3: TGTGCCAGCAGTTTGAGGGGGACAGGGGACATCTATGGCTACACCTTC.

This clonotype was seen only a few times. This chain connects TRBV6-2 or TRBV6-3 to TRBJ2-7; no definite D call. There are 13 residues in the CDR3. Trimming removed 6 bases from V and 2 bases from J, with 11 bases in between. CDR1 is MNHEY, CDR2 SVGEGT, per germline. The CDR3 here is CASSQANPYEQYF. The CDR3 nucleotides are TGTGCCAGCAGCCAGGCAAATCCCTACGAGCAGTACTTC.

This clonotype was recorded only once. V gene TRBV18 combines with J gene TRBJ2-5, with D possibly being TRBD1 (5 bases). This CDR3 has 14 amino acids. Germline V gives CDR1 KGHSH, CDR2 LQKENI. The V end was cut by 3 bases, the J end by 3 bases, with 11 bases between. Here the CDR3 DNA reads TGTGCCAGCTCACCCAGCCTAGGGGAAGAGACCCAGTACTTC. It yields the protein CASSPSLGEETQYF.

This sequence joins TRBV5-1 and TRBJ1-1, with a tentative D call TRBD1 (5 bases). CDR1 is SGHRS and CDR2 is YFSETQ in the germline V gene. The CDR3 loop spans 15 amino acids. V was shortened by 3 bases and J by 4 bases, with 16 bases between the two germline ends. CDR3 loop: CASSSVRDGATEAFF. Here the CDR3 DNA reads TGCGCCAGCAGCTCAGTCAGGGACGGGGCCACTGAAGCTTTCTTT.

The chain carries TRBV12-3 or TRBV12-4 and TRBJ2-5, with 7 bases that match TRBD2. The CDR3 runs to 17 residues. J lost 11 bases, V lost 3 bases, and 21 bases had no gene match. CDR3 nucleotides: TGTGCCAGCAGTTTCCCCAATTTCGGGGGGTCCTACAATGAGCAGTACTTC. Amino acid sequence: CASSFPNFGGSYNEQYF.

The CDR3 DNA follows: TGTGCCAGCAGCCGGGGGACAAGAGGACTAGCGGGGGGGCCCCTCTACGAGCAGTACTTC. It specifies CASSRGTRGLAGGPLYEQYF. The rearrangement joins TRBV5-4 to TRBJ2-4; 15 bases are shared with TRBD2. The end of the DNA is better explained by TRBJ2-7, so the J call may be wrong. Germline lookup yields CDR1 SGHNT and CDR2 YYREEE (reference sequence). This CDR3 has 20 residues.

This clonotype has more than one count but fewer than ten. This chain connects TRBV20-1 to TRBJ2-7; 8 nucleotides match TRBD2. The CDR3 extends over 13 amino acids. Germline-derived CDR1 and CDR2 are DFQATT and SNEGSKA (reference sequence). V was pared by 1 base and J by 7 bases, with 6 bases of the junction left unmatched. The CDR3 region is CSARGGLAWEQYF. CDR3 DNA sequence: TGCAGTGCTAGAGGAGGACTAGCTTGGGAGCAGTACTTC.

A single count supports this clonotype. The rearrangement uses TRBV4-1 and TRBJ2-3; TRBD2 agrees at 9 bases. Germline lookup yields CDR1 MGHRA and CDR2 YSYEKL. With 1 base clipped from V and 4 bases from J, the junction kept 3 bases outside the gene matches. This CDR3 is 15 amino acids long. This chain's CDR3 is CASSQGGGGADTQYF. The DNA of the CDR3 is TGCGCCAGCAGCCAAGGCGGCGGGGGGGCAGATACGCAGTATTTT.

On this clonotype: At one end, the junction sequence differs from germline, possibly due to a read error. This sequence joins TRBV29-1 and TRBJ1-1; 10 positions match TRBD1. The CDR3 totals 14 residues. CDR1 and CDR2 from the germline V gene are SQVTM and ANQGSEA. CDR3 in amino acids: CSGRQGAMNTEAFF. CDR3 DNA sequence: TGCAGCGGGCGACAGGGGGCCATGAACACTGAGGCTTTCTTT.

The CDR3 protein is CATSDLSSRGILFAQYF. CDR3 DNA sequence: TGTGCCACCAGTGATTTATCGTCCAGGGGGATTTTATTCGCCCAGTACTTC. This chain joins TRBV24-1 and TRBJ2-5; 7 positions match TRBD1. The V gene's germline CDR1 is KGHDR and CDR2 SFDVKD. The CDR3 extends over 17 amino acids. V lost 1 base to trimming and J lost 9 bases; unmatched junction nucleotides: 16.

The chain combines TRBV5-1 with TRBJ2-3, with D perhaps matching TRBD1 (7 bases). The CDR3 runs 15 residues. Germline V lookup: CDR1 SGHRS, CDR2 YFSETQ. V lost 0 bases, J lost 8 bases, and 16 bases lay in between. CDR3 coding DNA: TGCGCCAGCAGCTTGGGACAGGGACTCTCGTCTACGCAGTATTTT. Residues: CASSLGQGLSSTQYF.

This clonotype appeared a single time. V and J are TRBV12-3 or TRBV12-4 and TRBJ1-5; D remains unclear. The CDR3 is made up of 13 amino acids. Between the trimmed V and J ends, which lost 5 bases and 0 bases, there was a span of 5 bases. DNA for the CDR3: TGTGCCAGCAGTCCCCCTAGCAATCAGCCCCAGCATTTT. It is translated as CASSPPSNQPQHF.

V usage is TRBV13 and J usage is TRBJ2-5; 13 bases agree with TRBD2. V lost 5 bases, J lost 1 base, and 7 bases stayed unmatched. The germline V gene encodes CDR1 PRHDT and CDR2 FYEKMQ (reference sequence). The CDR3 totals 17 residues. CDR3 DNA sequence: TGTGCCAGCAGCCGCGCCACTAGCGGGGGGGTCCAAGAGACCCAGTACTTC. Encoded protein: CASSRATSGGVQETQYF. The variable domain in full, with the rest retrieved from reference TRBV13 and TRBJ2-5, is AAGVIQSPRHLIKEKRETATLKCYPIPRHDTVYWYQQGPGQDPQFLISFYEKMQSDKGSIPDRFSAQQFSDYHSELNMSSLELGDSALYFCASSRATSGGVQETQYFGPGTRLLVL.

The gene calls are TRBV24-1 and TRBJ2-7, with 10 bases lining up with TRBD1. The CDR3 is made up of 13 amino acids. The trim removed 7 bases at V and 6 bases at J, leaving 5 bases unmatched. Germline-derived CDR1 and CDR2 are KGHDR and SFDVKD. The CDR3 loop is CATRWTGGSEQYF. For the CDR3, the DNA is TGTGCCACCAGGTGGACAGGGGGGTCCGAGCAGTACTTC.

The chain uses TRBV2 and TRBJ2-1; unclear D gene. Germline-derived CDR1 and CDR2 are SNHLY and FYNNEI. The ends were cut back, 4 bases at V and 3 bases at J, with 16 bases in the middle. The length of the CDR3 is 16 residues. CDR3 nucleotide sequence: TGTGCCAGCAGTGCGGTCGGGCTCGCAGTCTACAATGAGCAGTTCTTC. Amino acid sequence: CASSAVGLAVYNEQFF.

V usage is TRBV5-1 and J usage is TRBJ2-1, with D possibly being TRBD2 (7 bases). The V end lost 4 bases, the J end lost 8 bases, and 16 bases lay between the germline ends. The CDR3 has 14 amino acids. Germline CDR1 and CDR2: SGHRS and YFSETQ. CDR3 loop: CASSGTGGGHEQFF. CDR3 sequence (DNA): TGCGCCAGCAGCGGAACGGGCGGGGGCCATGAGCAGTTCTTC.

In its sample, this clonotype was seen a few times. The chain couples TRBV6-2 or TRBV6-3 to TRBJ1-6; D gene uncertain. Germline CDR1 MNHEY, CDR2 SVGEGT. Trimming cost V 3 bases and J 5 bases, with 14 bases left between them. The CDR3 spans 16 residues. CDR3 sequence reads: CASSYWTYDDNSPLHF. CDR3 coding DNA: TGTGCCAGCAGTTATTGGACGTACGACGATAATTCACCCCTCCACTTT.

V gene TRBV2 combines with J gene TRBJ1-5; D may be TRBD1 (6 bases). V dropped 5 bases and J dropped 1 base, with 12 bases sitting between them. CDR3 length: 15 amino acids. CDR1 SNHLY and CDR2 FYNNEI come from the germline V gene. CDR3: CASSNTGRSNQPQHF. In nucleotides, the CDR3 is TGTGCCAGCAGTAATACAGGGAGGAGCAATCAGCCCCAGCATTTT.

This clonotype was observed a handful of times. The chain joins TRBV20-1 to TRBJ1-4; possible D gene TRBD1, 6 bases. V shed 3 bases and J shed 8 bases, with 16 bases lying between them. Germline-derived CDR1 and CDR2 are DFQATT and SNEGSKA (reference sequence). There are 14 residues in the CDR3. DNA for the CDR3: TGCAGTGCTAGTTGGACAGCTTCGGGCGAAAAACTGTTTTTT. Amino acids: CSASWTASGEKLFF.